This T cell receptor beta chain was retrieved from a study of blood T cell repertoires in COVID-19. Some clones are missing from TCRdb's copy, which holds only in-frame ones; the method was immunoSEQ multiplex PCR. The sample carries some 380,000 clones, around 90% recorded once. V trimming: 5 bases; J trimming: 2 bases; junction bases outside the gene matches: 5. The CDR3 loop spans 14 amino acids. Per germline, CDR1 SGHVS and CDR2 FQNEAQ. The chain uses TRBV7-8 and TRBJ1-2; 7 bases fit TRBD1. The sequenced material came from PBMCs or T cells enriched from blood (not recorded which). The TCR comes from a woman aged 40 to 49 with acute COVID-19. The CDR3 DNA sequence: TGTGCCAGCAGCCTAGGGGGACAGAACTATGGCTACACCTTC. Encoded protein: CASSLGGQNYGYTF.